A single sample gave rise to the 25 T cell receptor beta chains below, sequenced in a study of blood T cells in healthy people across ages. Primers used in a second PCR of roughly 6 to 12 cycles were a sample-barcoded 5' primer and a J-beta primer mix. TCRdb independently ran MiXCR on the 5' RACE reads; one entry per CDR3 protein. Among 710,000 or so distinct CDR3 sequences listed, 22% were seen once. Sequencing used blood. The receptors derive from a man in his 70s in good health.

J is TRBJ2-5 and V is TRBV7-8; TRBD1 matches at 9 bases. Germline V gives CDR1 SGHVS, CDR2 FQNEAQ. Trimming at V came to 5 bases and at J to 0 bases, leaving 7 bases not matched to a gene. This CDR3 contains 16 residues. The CDR3 coding sequence is TGTGCCAGCAGCGGAAGGGACAGGGCGTACCAAGAGACCCAGTACTTC. Its protein product is CASSGRDRAYQETQYF.

This clonotype turned up a few times. This rearrangement joins TRBV20-1 to TRBJ2-7; tentatively, D is TRBD2 (5 bases). V was clipped by 8 bases and J by 0 bases, with 8 bases between them. The CDR3 length is 11 residues. CDR1 is DFQATT and CDR2 is SNEGSKA in the germline V gene (reference sequence). The CDR3 DNA follows: TGCAGTTTGGGGAGCTCCTACGAGCAGTACTTC. It encodes CSLGSSYEQYF.

The V gene is TRBV5-5, the J gene TRBJ2-3; D remains ambiguous. Looked up from germline, CDR1 is SGHKS and CDR2 is YYEKEE (reference sequence). CDR3 length equals 15 residues. Between the trimmed V and J ends, which lost 0 bases and 4 bases, there was a span of 12 bases. The CDR3 nucleotides read TGTGCCAGCAGCTTGGCACTTCAGGCCCCAGATACGCAGTATTTT. This codes for CASSLALQAPDTQYF. Full variable domain (missing parts from reference TRBV5-5 and TRBJ2-3): DAGVTQSPTHLIKTRGQQVTLRCSPISGHKSVSWYQQVLGQGPQFIFQYYEKEERGRGNFPDRFSARQFPNYSSELNVNALLLGDSALYLCASSLALQAPDTQYFGPGTRLTVL.

The V and J genes are TRBV29-1 and TRBJ1-4, with TRBD1 matching 7 bases. Germline V gene sequence: CDR1 SQVTM, CDR2 ANQGSEA. The V gene end was trimmed by 4 bases and the J gene end by 2 bases; junction bases not matched to a gene: 7. The CDR3 sequence is 15 residues long. The DNA for the CDR3 is TGCAGCGTTGTATTGAGGGGGCCTACTAATGAAAAACTGTTTTTT. This sequence encodes CSVVLRGPTNEKLFF.

This chain uses TRBV19 with TRBJ1-2; D gene ambiguous. The CDR3 runs 11 residues. Germline CDR1 reads LNHDA; CDR2 reads SQIVND (reference sequence). V was shortened by 3 bases and J by 8 bases, with 7 bases between the two germline ends. DNA of the CDR3: TGTGCCAGTAGTATTTTTGACGGCTACACCTTC. Translated: CASSIFDGYTF.

In its sample, this clonotype was seen a few times. V usage is TRBV29-1 and J usage is TRBJ1-1; 7 bases agree with TRBD1. CDR1 is SQVTM and CDR2 is ANQGSEA in the germline V gene. This CDR3 has 14 amino acids. V shed 2 bases, J shed 5 bases, and the junction held 8 bases outside the gene matches. The CDR3 DNA is TGCAGCGTTGAAAAGGGGGCGAGGTTAACTGAAGCTTTCTTT. Its protein is CSVEKGARLTEAFF.

The table lists this clonotype with a few counts. The chain recombines TRBV20-1 with TRBJ2-5, with TRBD2 as a possible D gene (6 bases). This CDR3 has 14 residues. Looked up from germline, CDR1 is DFQATT and CDR2 is SNEGSKA (reference sequence). Between the trimmed V and J ends, which lost 1 base and 9 bases, there was a span of 18 bases. CDR3: CSARVSGLLGAQYF. As DNA, the CDR3 is TGCAGTGCTAGAGTATCGGGACTTTTGGGGGCCCAGTACTTC.

This clonotype was counted a few times. The chain recombines TRBV12-3 or TRBV12-4 with TRBJ1-4, with 9 positions matching TRBD1. The CDR3 is 15 amino acids. V shed 6 bases, J shed 4 bases, and the junction held 6 bases outside the gene matches. The CDR3 bases are TGTGCCAGCAGCCGGACAGGGGTTATTAATGAAAAACTGTTTTTT. Protein product: CASSRTGVINEKLFF.

The V gene is TRBV12-3 or TRBV12-4, the J gene TRBJ1-4, with D perhaps matching TRBD1 (5 bases). This CDR3 contains 14 residues. Between the trimmed V and J ends, which lost 7 bases and 8 bases, there was a span of 17 bases. CDR3 sequence: CASTPGLGQEKLFF. The CDR3 DNA sequence: TGTGCCAGCACCCCGGGGTTAGGACAAGAAAAACTGTTTTTT.

The chain combines TRBV3-1 with TRBJ2-5, with 9 bases identical to TRBD2. Gene TRBJ2-1 matches the end of the DNA better, so the J call may be wrong. The CDR3 loop spans 19 amino acids. Germline V CDR1 and CDR2: LGHDT, YNNKEL (reference sequence). The CDR3 DNA is TGTGCCAGCAGCCAAGAAATTGGCGCGGGGGGGCAACGGGGCAATGAGCAGTTCTTC. Translating it yields CASSQEIGAGGQRGNEQFF.

This clonotype was seen more than once but under ten times. The chain couples TRBV15 to TRBJ2-1; 9 positions agree with TRBD1. CDR1 LNHNV and CDR2 YYDKDF come from the germline V gene (reference sequence). V trimming: 2 bases; J trimming: 5 bases; junction bases outside the gene matches: 7. The CDR3 is 16 amino acids. The CDR3 reads CATSRSSGTGNNEQFF. As DNA, the CDR3 is TGTGCCACCAGCAGAAGCTCCGGGACAGGGAACAATGAGCAGTTCTTC.

This clonotype was seen a handful of times. The chain employs TRBV14 and TRBJ2-1; D possibly corresponds to TRBD2 (6 bases). The germline gives CDR1 SGHDN, CDR2 FVKESK. The CDR3 spans 16 residues. The V gene lost 4 bases and the J gene lost 2 bases, with 15 bases spanning the gap. The CDR3 nucleotides are TGTGCCAGCAGCCCACCGGGACTCAAAACCTACAATGAGCAGTTCTTC. It translates to CASSPPGLKTYNEQFF.

This clonotype was picked up many times. V gene TRBV2 combines with J gene TRBJ2-5, with 8 bases lining up with TRBD1. Germline CDR1 SNHLY, CDR2 FYNNEI. There are 13 residues in the CDR3. Germline trimming cut 8 bases from V and 5 bases from J; bases unmatched to any gene: 7. CDR3 DNA sequence: TGTGCCAGCCGCGGACAGGGACAGGAGACCCAGTACTTC. This codes for CASRGQGQETQYF.

The chain uses TRBV25-1 and TRBJ1-4; D gene uncertain. Trimming took 1 base from V and 5 from J, leaving 14 bases between them. This CDR3 has 16 residues. Per germline, CDR1 MGHDK and CDR2 SYGVNS. The CDR3 reads CASSESRGLINEKLFF. CDR3 coding DNA: TGTGCCAGCAGTGAATCTCGTGGGCTGATAAATGAAAAACTGTTTTTT.

At least ten counts were recorded for this clonotype. The rearrangement links TRBV29-1 to TRBJ1-1; D gene ambiguous. The CDR3 runs to 11 residues. Trimming cost V 3 bases and J 8 bases, with 10 bases left between them. Germline V lookup: CDR1 SQVTM, CDR2 ANQGSEA. CDR3 amino acids: CSVDEGVEAFF. The CDR3 DNA reads TGCAGCGTTGATGAGGGAGTGGAAGCTTTCTTT.

This chain connects TRBV6-1 to TRBJ2-1; D remains unclear. The germline CDR1 and CDR2 sequences are MNHNS and SASEGT. The CDR3 is 15 residues long. Between the trimmed V and J ends, which lost 7 bases and 0 bases, there was a span of 13 bases. CDR3 bases: TGTGCCAGCAAGAGCTTTTCGAGCTCCTACAATGAGCAGTTCTTC. It codes for CASKSFSSSYNEQFF.

The rearrangement links TRBV20-1 to TRBJ2-2; no reliable D call. The CDR3 has 13 residues. V shed 5 bases and J shed 1 base, with 8 bases lying between them. Per the germline V gene, CDR1 is DFQATT and CDR2 is SNEGSKA (reference sequence). In DNA, the CDR3 is TGCAGTGCTGTTCCTAAGAACACCGGGGAGCTGTTTTTT. Translation gives CSAVPKNTGELFF.

This clonotype turned up a few times. The rearrangement links TRBV18 to TRBJ2-5, with 11 bases matching TRBD2. Matching the DNA end better, TRBJ2-7 makes the J call doubtful. This CDR3 has 17 amino acids. In germline, CDR1 is KGHSH, CDR2 LQKENI. In DNA form, the CDR3 reads TGTGCCAGCTCACGGGGGACTAGCGGTTCCGGATCGGACGAGCAGTACGTC. It is translated as CASSRGTSGSGSDEQYV.

This clonotype was seen many times. This chain joins TRBV27 and TRBJ1-1; D unresolved. This CDR3 contains 12 residues. V dropped 5 bases and J dropped 8 bases, with 12 bases sitting between them. CDR1 and CDR2 (germline): MNHEY, SMNVEV (reference sequence). CDR3 region: CASSPLGKEAFF. The CDR3 coding sequence is TGTGCCAGCAGTCCCCTAGGGAAGGAAGCTTTCTTT.

This clonotype was observed a handful of times. The rearrangement links TRBV5-1 to TRBJ2-3; D not resolved. Gene TRBJ1-5 matches the end of the DNA better, so the J call may be wrong. This CDR3 is built from 15 residues. In germline, CDR1 is SGHRS, CDR2 YFSETQ. CDR3: CASSLGRFGADTQHF. CDR3 bases: TGCGCCAGCAGCTTGGGGAGGTTTGGCGCAGATACGCAGCATTTT.

This clonotype was seen a few times. The chain links TRBV7-2 to TRBJ1-1, with D possibly being TRBD1 (5 bases). The V gene's germline CDR1 is SGHTA and CDR2 FQGNSA. This CDR3 comprises 12 residues. Trimming pared 1 base from V and 11 bases from J, leaving 11 bases between. CDR3 loop: CASSLVTAMAFF. The CDR3 DNA reads TGTGCCAGCAGCTTAGTGACAGCCATGGCTTTCTTT.

V is TRBV27 and J is TRBJ2-4, with D unclear. V lost 6 bases and J 0 bases, leaving 12 bases between the germline ends. Germline V lookup: CDR1 MNHEY, CDR2 SMNVEV (reference sequence). The length of the CDR3 is 15 residues. The CDR3 loop is CASSPHSGAKNIQYF. The CDR3 DNA is TGTGCCAGCAGCCCTCATAGTGGAGCCAAAAACATTCAGTACTTC.

As regards this clonotype: In this CDR3 the conserved last residue, phenylalanine or tryptophan, is missing, so a read error is likely. CDR3 amino acids: CASSLGQGTVQAEAFS. The CDR3 DNA is TGCGCCAGCAGCTTGGGACAGGGGACGGTTCAGGCTGAAGCTTTCTCT. V is TRBV5-1 and J is TRBJ1-1; TRBD1 matches 8 bases. Germline CDR1 is SGHRS and CDR2 is YFSETQ. With V trimmed by 0 bases and J by 6 bases, 10 bases remained unmatched. The CDR3 runs to 16 residues.

This rearrangement joins TRBV27 to TRBJ2-7, with D perhaps TRBD1 (6 bases). This CDR3 is built from 15 residues. Per the germline V gene, CDR1 is MNHEY and CDR2 is SMNVEV (reference sequence). V lost 2 bases to trimming and J lost 3 bases, with 14 bases between them. CDR3 DNA: TGTGCCAGCAGTTTAAAGAGGCTAGGGGGCTACGAGCAGTACTTC. Translation gives CASSLKRLGGYEQYF.

This CDR3 reads CASRSHSGLSNEKLFF. The DNA for the CDR3 is TGCGCCAGCAGGTCCCACTCCGGACTCTCTAATGAAAAACTGTTTTTT. The chain has TRBV10-2 and TRBJ1-4; D call uncertain. Per germline, CDR1 WSHSY and CDR2 SAAADI. Deletions cut 6 bases from V and 3 bases from J, with 17 bases between. This CDR3 region has 16 residues.